Below are 13 T cell receptor beta chains sequenced from a single sample in a study of spatial heterogeneity in lung cancer. The time point was: sample taken at primary tumor resection. From tumor, nontumor lung or frozen PBMC, whole RNA was taken unsorted for sequencing. TCRdb re-called the 5' RACE reads through MiXCR, storing one row per CDR3 protein. The sample records tens of thousands of distinct CDR3 sequences, roughly 10% being singletons. Sequencing was performed on PBMCs, taken at surgery. The receptors stem from a male donor with early-stage non-small cell lung cancer.

By its share, this clonotype is medium-sized (0.01 to 0.1%). CDR3 protein: CASSSPYQETQYF. CDR3 bases: TGTGCCAGCAGCTCCCCGTACCAAGAGACCCAGTACTTC. The rearrangement uses TRBV9 and TRBJ2-5; D gene ambiguous. This CDR3 is 13 amino acids long. Germline CDR1 SGDLS, CDR2 YYNGEE. V lost 4 bases to trimming and J lost 0 bases, with 7 bases between them.

This clonotype was observed a single time. The chain has TRBV28 and TRBJ2-3; D may be TRBD2 (5 bases). CDR1 MDHEN and CDR2 SYDVKM come from the germline V gene. The CDR3 sequence is 15 residues long. Trimming took off 6 bases at V and 4 bases at J, with 17 bases between the two ends. CDR3 coding DNA: TGTGCCAGCAGACCGGGGAGCTTGGGCGCAGATACGCAGTATTTT. Encoded protein: CASRPGSLGADTQYF.

This clonotype was counted a few times. This sequence joins TRBV4-2 and TRBJ2-7, with no clear D. This CDR3 spans 15 amino acids. The germline V and J ends were trimmed by 0 bases and 2 bases, with 11 bases remaining between them. Germline V gives CDR1 LGHNA, CDR2 YNFKEQ. The CDR3 reads CASSQDQGSPYEQYF. CDR3 sequence (DNA): TGTGCCAGCAGCCAAGATCAAGGTAGCCCCTACGAGCAGTACTTC.

Ten or more counts support this clonotype. The gene calls are TRBV20-1 and TRBJ2-7; 7 nucleotides line up with TRBD1. J gave up 3 bases and V 6 bases, and 8 bases lay outside the gene matches. Germline CDR1 and CDR2: DFQATT and SNEGSKA (reference sequence). This CDR3 region has 13 residues. CDR3 region: CSAPITGVYEQYF. In DNA form, the CDR3 reads TGCAGTGCCCCTATCACAGGGGTCTACGAGCAGTACTTC.

This clonotype was detected only a few times. CDR3 loop: CSASLGYEAFF. The CDR3 coding sequence is TGCAGTGCTAGTTTGGGGTATGAAGCTTTCTTT. V gene TRBV20-1 combines with J gene TRBJ1-1; D is unclear. V lost 3 bases, J lost 7 bases, and 9 bases lay in between. The germline CDR1 and CDR2 sequences are DFQATT and SNEGSKA (reference sequence). The CDR3 runs to 11 residues.

This clonotype showed up many times. The J gene is TRBJ2-3, the V gene TRBV29-1; a possible D gene is TRBD1 (5 bases). CDR1 and CDR2 (germline): SQVTM, ANQGSEA. The CDR3 spans 12 residues. V dropped 5 bases and J dropped 2 bases, with 8 bases sitting between them. CDR3 bases: TGCAGCGTTCAGACAGACACAGATACGCAGTATTTT. Its translation is CSVQTDTDTQYF.

J is TRBJ1-1 and V is TRBV28; D gene ambiguous. Deletions cut 7 bases from V and 2 bases from J, with 11 bases between. Germline assignment: CDR1 MDHEN and CDR2 SYDVKM. The CDR3 loop spans 13 amino acids. The CDR3: CASKVNSNTEAFF. DNA for the CDR3: TGTGCCAGCAAAGTGAACAGCAACACTGAAGCTTTCTTT.

This clonotype was counted many times. The rearrangement uses TRBV6-6 and TRBJ1-3; TRBD1 is a possible D gene (6 bases). Germline assignment: CDR1 MNHNY and CDR2 SVGAGI (reference sequence). V was trimmed by 6 bases and J by 3 bases, leaving 12 bases between them. The CDR3 is 14 amino acids. CDR3 region: CASSQGKGGNTIYF. The CDR3 DNA follows: TGTGCCAGCAGCCAGGGGAAAGGTGGAAACACCATATATTTT.

This clonotype was observed many times. CDR3 amino acids: CASSYSLQNSPLHF. The CDR3 bases are TGTGCCAGCAGTTACTCGCTGCAGAATTCACCCCTCCACTTT. The chain uses TRBV6-5 and TRBJ1-6; no clear D. In germline, CDR1 is MNHEY, CDR2 SVGAGI. The V end lost 0 bases, the J end lost 7 bases, and 7 bases lay between the germline ends. The CDR3 spans 14 residues.

The V and J genes are TRBV7-3 and TRBJ2-7; perhaps TRBD1 as D (5 bases). V lost 3 bases, J lost 7 bases, and 13 bases lay in between. The germline gives CDR1 SGHTA, CDR2 FQGTGA. The length of the CDR3 is 13 residues. CDR3 DNA: TGTGCCAGCAGCTTTATGCAGGGTGGGGAGCAGTACTTC. Encoded protein: CASSFMQGGEQYF.

V is TRBV7-6 and J is TRBJ2-7; 8 bases agree with TRBD2. Germline CDR1 reads SGHVS; CDR2 reads FNYEAQ. The trim removed 5 bases at V and 3 bases at J, leaving 6 bases unmatched. This CDR3 has 14 amino acids. The CDR3 DNA is TGTGCCAGCAGCCGAGGGGGACTAGGCTACGAGCAGTACTTC. Residues: CASSRGGLGYEQYF.

This clonotype was recorded at least ten times. This chain connects TRBV6-1 to TRBJ1-1; D might be TRBD1 (6 bases). Germline V gene sequence: CDR1 MNHNS, CDR2 SASEGT. Deletions cut 2 bases from V and 4 bases from J, with 11 bases between. CDR3 length: 14 amino acids. The CDR3 protein is CASSERGASTEAFF. The CDR3, as DNA: TGTGCCAGCAGTGAACGGGGGGCGAGCACTGAAGCTTTCTTT.

At least ten counts were recorded for this clonotype. The chain uses TRBV10-3 and TRBJ2-7; D not certain. V was pared by 5 bases and J by 5 bases, with 19 bases between. Germline CDR1 reads ENHRY; CDR2 reads SYGVKD. The CDR3 spans 15 residues. The CDR3 is CAISTSATPYNEQYF. DNA for the CDR3: TGTGCCATCAGTACCTCCGCGACTCCCTACAACGAGCAGTACTTC.